Described below is a single T cell receptor (beta chain) sequence and its context. Its antigen is unknown. This entry belongs to a study of EBV T-cell therapy then PD-1 blockade in nasopharyngeal carcinoma. Sequenced by immunoSEQ multiplex PCR; TCRdb stores in-frame clones only, minus some. The table lists under 20,000 clones, roughly 84% of them singletons. Regarding treatment: AdE1-LMPpoly-expanded autologous EBV-specific T-cell therapy followed by anti-PD-1 nivolumab. Germline assignment: CDR1 MNHEY and CDR2 SMNVEV (reference sequence). The CDR3 has 13 amino acids. Trimming pared 7 bases from V and 3 bases from J, leaving 13 bases between.

The input for sequencing was CD8+ T cells from blood, taken around day 30 from a patient whose treatment included autologous EBV-specific T cells and nivolumab. The sequence came from a man aged 35 to 55 with nasopharyngeal carcinoma. The chain combines TRBV27 with TRBJ2-7; D perhaps matches TRBD2 (7 bases). The CDR3 sequence: CASMAGASYEQYF. CDR3 nucleotides: TGTGCCAGCATGGCGGGGGCGAGCTACGAGCAGTACTTC.